This paragraph reports one T cell receptor beta chain. Its cognate antigen has yet to be identified. Per-base qualities were not stored, and no clone one base away is much larger. This record comes from a study of CD8 T cells in Susac syndrome (dated by TCRdb to the late 2010s). Regarding the study in general: The study used repertoire sequencing to test whether antigen drove CD8+ T cell activation and differentiation in Susac syndrome.

RNA was extracted using the RNeasy kit, and about 0.45 to 1 ug of the RNA was reverse transcribed with random hexamers. The immunoSEQ multiplex PCR assay, which covers 54 Vbeta and 13 Jbeta segments, was used to amplify TCR beta CDR3 regions. PCR amplification bias was corrected using a synthetic template baseline for primer optimization and computational correction. The published analysis was carried out like this. Reads were annotated to V, D and J genes per IMGT and analyzed with immunoSEQ Analyzer, keeping only productive sequences. Clonality was calculated as one minus the Shannon entropy normalized by log2 of the number of productive unique sequences. For each patient and control, public and private clones were evaluated among the 100 most prevalent clones. A clone was defined as Susac-specific if it was absent from the healthy and MS cohorts, from some 980 published viral clones and from other ImmuneACCESS disease sequences. TCRdb reworked the public reads: Q25 trimming with fastp, MiXCR clone assembly, productive beta chains retained. Here each entry gathers all rows of one CDR3 protein and keeps the most common genes and DNA. TCRdb's processing, not the authors', yielded these V and J calls. This sample holds around 190,000 distinct CDR3 sequences; roughly 95% were observed only once. 0.1% of the sample is held by the ten biggest clonotypes.

Peripheral blood CD8+ and CD4+ T cells from healthy donors, Susac syndrome patients and multiple sclerosis patients were profiled using high-throughput TCR beta sequencing. Healthy donors were age- and sex-matched controls. CD8+ TEMRA cells were enriched by FACS, while bulk CD8+ and CD4+ T cells were purified by magnetic negative isolation. Blood was collected in EDTA tubes and processed within 24 hours, with PBMCs isolated through density gradient centrifugation. PBMCs destined for TCR sequencing were cryopreserved in liquid nitrogen and later thawed in a 37 °C water bath. The sorted or isolated CD4+, CD8+ and CD8+ TEMRA cells had a purity of 90% or higher. Trimmed from V: 5 bases; trimmed from J: 6 bases; junction bases lacking a gene match: 7. The CDR3 has 14 amino acids, counting the end cysteine and phenylalanine. The sequence is cut down to CDR3 DNA, 42 bases in frame from base 1. The germline V gene (reference sequence) supplies CDR1 SEHNR and CDR2 FQNEAQ.

What the work shows at the level of the full study, not this receptor alone: The TCR sequencing and HLA analysis was acknowledged to have included a relatively small number of individuals.

This chain is built from TRBV7-9 and TRBJ1-5; TRBD1 agrees with 7 junctional bases. The origin of this receptor is a human donor in good health. Sequenced: CD4+ T cells from PBMCs. CDR3 loop: CASSPKQGSQPQHF. The DNA sequence follows: TGTGCCAGCAGCCCTAAACAGGGGAGTCAGCCCCAGCATTTT. The variable domain in full, with residues beyond the CDR3 obtained from the reference TRBV7-9 and TRBJ1-5 genes, is DTGVSQNPRHKITKRGQNVTFRCDPISEHNRLYWYRQTLGQGPEFLTYFQNEAQLEKSRLLSDRFSAERPKGSFSTLEIQRTEQGDSAMYLCASSPKQGSQPQHFGDGTRLSIL.